The 3 T cell receptor beta chains given below trace back to one sample, sequenced in a study of cytomegalovirus exposure and HLA in healthy donors. PCR involved 60 Vbeta and 13 Jbeta primers. Generated by immunoSEQ multiplex PCR, the TCRdb table keeps only in-frame clones and is missing some. The top ten hold around 10% of the sample, which has 59,000 or so clones, over 75% seen once. The sample comprised PBMCs. The source is a female donor in good health and CMV-seronegative.

J is TRBJ1-2 and V is TRBV28; D might be TRBD1 (5 bases). The V and J ends lost 2 bases and 8 bases respectively, with 15 bases between them. CDR1 is MDHEN and CDR2 is SYDVKM in the germline V gene. The CDR3 runs to 14 residues. CDR3 loop: CASSLPGTPVGYTF. The CDR3 bases are TGTGCCAGCAGTTTACCGGGGACTCCAGTGGGCTACACCTTC.

Of note for this clone: In the same sample, other DNA sequences code for this CDR3. The V call is TRBV19, the J call TRBJ2-5, with TRBD2 as a possible D gene (5 bases). Trimming shortened V by 4 bases and J by 9 bases, and 18 bases separated the two germline ends. CDR3 length: 14 residues. The V gene's germline CDR1 is LNHDA and CDR2 SQIVND (reference sequence). CDR3 coding DNA: TGTGCCAGTAGTAGTGGACGGGGTGGTGGGGCCCAGTACTTC. As protein: CASSSGRGGGAQYF.

The chain links TRBV28 to TRBJ1-5; weak D call: TRBD1 (6 bases). CDR3 length: 17 amino acids. V dropped 6 bases and J dropped 0 bases, with 18 bases sitting between them. In germline, CDR1 is MDHEN, CDR2 SYDVKM. CDR3 protein: CASSSTPDSYSNQPQHF. The DNA of the CDR3 is TGTGCCAGCAGCTCAACCCCGGACAGTTATAGCAATCAGCCCCAGCATTTT.